These T cell receptor beta chains were read from a single sample in a study of CD8 T cells in ankylosing spondylitis. Via MiXCR, TCRdb re-called the 5' RACE reads, giving one row per CDR3 protein. Of about 750,000 distinct CDR3 sequences listed, 15% to 20% were seen once; the top ten hold about 20%. The source material was blood, either unsorted or a sorted T cell fraction (not recorded which). These receptors all come from a male donor with ankylosing spondylitis. Each CDR3 is given with its conserved first and last residue. The order of the fields is V gene, clone size, J gene, CDR3 protein. Size is omitted from some rows. Given values are once, few, many or a class for expanded clones.

V gene: TRBV28
clone size: -
J gene: TRBJ1-5
CDR3 protein: CASRTTSNQPQHF

V gene: TRBV6-1
clone size: few
J gene: TRBJ2-3
CDR3 protein: CASAPGRGTDTQYF

V gene: TRBV4-1
clone size: -
J gene: TRBJ2-1
CDR3 protein: CASSQERGDSHNEQFF

V gene: TRBV11-2
clone size: many
J gene: TRBJ1-2
CDR3 protein: CASSPDGNYGYTF

V gene: TRBV7-9
clone size: few
J gene: TRBJ2-7
CDR3 protein: CASSSGQVYEQYF

V gene: TRBV5-8
clone size: -
J gene: TRBJ2-7
CDR3 protein: CASSFRTAGLRQYF

V gene: TRBV9
clone size: many
J gene: TRBJ2-5
CDR3 protein: CASSVAGFQETQYF

V gene: TRBV29-1
clone size: few
J gene: TRBJ1-1
CDR3 protein: CSVQITEAFF

V gene: TRBV5-1
clone size: -
J gene: TRBJ2-3
CDR3 protein: CASSFRLAGVTDTQYF

V gene: TRBV7-2
clone size: -
J gene: TRBJ2-2
CDR3 protein: CASSLTTGHAGELFF

V gene: TRBV30
clone size: -
J gene: TRBJ2-7
CDR3 protein: CAWSRGQAYEQYF

V gene: TRBV11-2
clone size: few
J gene: TRBJ2-7
CDR3 protein: CASSWRVNEQYF

V gene: TRBV7-2
clone size: many
J gene: TRBJ2-1
CDR3 protein: CASSLGSTSYNEQFF

V gene: TRBV12-3/TRBV12-4
clone size: few
J gene: TRBJ2-2
CDR3 protein: CASTYTAGELFF

V gene: TRBV7-3
clone size: few
J gene: TRBJ2-3
CDR3 protein: CASSLRPDSSSTDTQYF

V gene: TRBV6-5
clone size: -
J gene: TRBJ1-2
CDR3 protein: CASSYSTDRVGYTF

V gene: TRBV20-1
clone size: -
J gene: TRBJ2-3
CDR3 protein: CSARDTLSLVAVLDTQYF

V gene: TRBV6-1
clone size: -
J gene: TRBJ2-1
CDR3 protein: CASSLRVPAGEQFF

V gene: TRBV15
clone size: -
J gene: TRBJ1-4
CDR3 protein: CATSRDLGQANEKLFF

V gene: TRBV4-1
clone size: -
J gene: TRBJ2-7
CDR3 protein: CASSQGGLAGEQYF

V gene: TRBV9
clone size: -
J gene: TRBJ2-2
CDR3 protein: CASSVGREYNTGELFF

V gene: TRBV6-5
clone size: few
J gene: TRBJ2-7
CDR3 protein: CASSYGFRSYEQYF

V gene: TRBV20-1
clone size: -
J gene: TRBJ1-4
CDR3 protein: CSARGPVGKLFF

V gene: TRBV5-6
clone size: few
J gene: TRBJ2-6
CDR3 protein: CASSIPGSGGSGANVLTF

V gene: TRBV7-7
clone size: -
J gene: TRBJ2-1
CDR3 protein: CASSLGQGKRDEQFF

V gene: TRBV20-1
clone size: few
J gene: TRBJ2-3
CDR3 protein: CSAREMGIGDTQYF

V gene: TRBV7-9
clone size: few
J gene: TRBJ1-1
CDR3 protein: CASSLEGGVAFF

V gene: TRBV7-2
clone size: -
J gene: TRBJ2-3
CDR3 protein: CASSLGRGLADTDTQYF

V gene: TRBV29-1
clone size: few
J gene: TRBJ2-1
CDR3 protein: CSVEDVGYNEQFF

V gene: TRBV20-1
clone size: few
J gene: TRBJ2-3
CDR3 protein: CSASALKVTDTQYF

V gene: TRBV18
clone size: few
J gene: TRBJ2-7
CDR3 protein: CASSPPTSGGIYEQYF

V gene: TRBV10-3
clone size: many
J gene: TRBJ1-2
CDR3 protein: CAIKQGALGYTF

V gene: TRBV5-1
clone size: -
J gene: TRBJ1-1
CDR3 protein: CASRQSENTEAFF

V gene: TRBV7-9
clone size: -
J gene: TRBJ1-2
CDR3 protein: CASSLQGSLAYGYTF

V gene: TRBV5-1
clone size: few
J gene: TRBJ1-1
CDR3 protein: CASSREANTEAFF

V gene: TRBV5-1
clone size: few
J gene: TRBJ2-1
CDR3 protein: CASSKTSGVSYNEQFF

V gene: TRBV6-1
clone size: few
J gene: TRBJ1-1
CDR3 protein: CASSDQGAGGTEAFF

V gene: TRBV7-9
clone size: few
J gene: TRBJ2-1
CDR3 protein: CASSELGTGAYNEQFF